This T cell receptor (beta chain) is from a study of post-analysis software for immune sequencing data. Regarding the study as a whole: Comparison with controls showed significantly lower normalized Chao1 diversity in multiple sclerosis patients. Relative to controls, patients had five TRBV segments at higher frequency, with TRBV5-6, TRBV5-1 and TRBV20-1 among these.

Carried by the TCR beta cDNA libraries were unique molecular identifiers. TCRdb used MiXCR to reprocess the PCR reads, holding one entry per CDR3 protein. The sample records about 540,000 distinct CDR3 sequences, 34% being singletons. After removal of 8 bases from V and 3 bases from J, the junction contained 17 bases not matched to a gene. CDR3 size: 18 residues. Germline V gene sequence: CDR1 SGHAT, CDR2 FQNNGV. In the case of this clonotype: No antigen is known for it.

This TCR came from a girl aged 2 to 17 with multiple sclerosis. The chain is built from TRBV11-2 and TRBJ2-2; TRBD2 matches 8 bases. The source material was blood. The CDR3: CASRSGRGEGQHTGELFF. The CDR3 DNA follows: TGTGCCAGCCGTTCCGGGAGGGGCGAAGGACAACACACCGGGGAGCTGTTTTTT.